This T cell receptor beta chain was documented in a study of regulatory T cells in long-lasting Graves disease. Study observations and caveats: Persistent disease was associated with favored TRBV28 usage and with favored use of TRBJ1-2 and TRBJ2-5.

V gave up 1 base and J gave up 5 bases, with 17 bases separating them. Germline V lookup: CDR1 DFQATT, CDR2 SNEGSKA (reference sequence). The CDR3 loop spans 15 amino acids. Time point given: persistent/refractory GD, antithyroid drugs over 5 years with positive TRAb. The TCR library was prepared using RNA isolated from PBMCs. Clinicians diagnosed Graves' disease using American Thyroid Association guidelines. This clonotype occurred a few times. Its target is unknown. According to the study, TCR beta libraries were built with iRepertoire HTBI primers and CDR3-region Arm-PCR. How the authors handled the data: From all samples, identification returned over 13 TRBJ and 60 to 80 TRBV segments. TCRdb reanalysed the multiplex PCR reads using MiXCR and keeps one entry per CDR3 protein. The V and J calls were not made by the authors but by TCRdb's processing. The sample contains around 300,000 distinct CDR3 sequences, approximately 20% of which appear only once.

The TCR comes from a female donor with Graves disease. This rearrangement joins TRBV20-1 to TRBJ2-5; no definite D call. The sequenced sample was peripheral blood mononuclear cells (PBMCs), obtained when the disease was refractory, from a patient treated with antithyroid drugs. As DNA, the CDR3 is TGCAGTGCTAGAGGCTCTGGTTGGGCAAGGGAGACCCAGTACTTC. Translated: CSARGSGWARETQYF.